This TCR beta chain was sequenced for a study of memory CD4+ T cells and cytomegalovirus serostatus. Findings and limits, study-wide: About 40% of the roughly 160 known CMV-associated TCRbeta sequences appeared in CD4+ memory.

This CDR3 is 15 amino acids long. J lost 0 bases, V lost 4 bases, and 3 bases had no gene match. The germline V gene has CDR1 SGHRS and CDR2 YFSETQ. The sort gate was single viable CD3+CD4+CD8-CD45RO+ cells for memory CD4+ T cells. Total CD4+ T cells were enriched by CD4 positive selection. This clone was counted a few times. The antigen remains undetermined. In the authors' methods: After removing out-of-frame reads, 2 million to 2.5 million distinct TCRbeta sequences remained. This table comes from immunoSEQ multiplex PCR, and its TCRdb copy is limited to in-frame clones, with some not included. V and J calls and clone size are copied from that table; D and trimming were computed from the DNA. The table has 85,000 to 100,000 clones, 80% seen once.

The chain couples TRBV5-1 to TRBJ2-1; 8 bases match TRBD2. Sequencing used memory CD4+ T cells from blood. The clonotype comes from an adult in good health and CMV-seropositive. The CDR3 coding sequence is TGCGCCAGCAGCCTTAGCGGGGACTCCTACAATGAGCAGTTCTTC. Its translation: CASSLSGDSYNEQFF.